The source of this T cell receptor beta chain is a study of blood T cell repertoires in COVID-19. Study-level background: The samples span acute and convalescent COVID-19 from the United States, Italy and Spain.

The CDR3 runs 13 residues. V was clipped by 1 base and J by 8 bases, with 9 bases between them. Looked up from germline, CDR1 is SGHTA and CDR2 is FQGNSA. Profiled with immunoSEQ multiplex PCR; TCRdb holds only in-frame clones, not every one. The top ten clones hold roughly 1% of a sample with 300,000 to 350,000 clones, around 90% of them seen once. The sequence derives from a woman between 40 and 50 years old with COVID-19, enrolled during active disease. Sequencing used peripheral blood. The chain couples TRBV7-2 to TRBJ2-1, with D possibly TRBD1 on 6 matching bases. Here the CDR3 reads CASSLEGVDEQFF. CDR3 bases: TGTGCCAGCAGCTTAGAGGGGGTGGATGAGCAGTTCTTC.